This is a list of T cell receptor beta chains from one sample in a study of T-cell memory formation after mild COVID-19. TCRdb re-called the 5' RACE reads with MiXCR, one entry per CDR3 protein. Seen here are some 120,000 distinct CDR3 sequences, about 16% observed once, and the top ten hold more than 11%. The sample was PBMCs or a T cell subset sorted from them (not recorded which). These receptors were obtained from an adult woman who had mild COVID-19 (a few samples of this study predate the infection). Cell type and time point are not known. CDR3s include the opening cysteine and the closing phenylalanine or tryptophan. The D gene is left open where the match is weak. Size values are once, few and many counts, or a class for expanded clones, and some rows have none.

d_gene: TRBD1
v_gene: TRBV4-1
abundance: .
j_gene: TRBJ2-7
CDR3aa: CASSQGGDRYTYEQYF
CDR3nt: TGCGCCAGCAGCCAAGGTGGGGACAGGTATACCTACGAGCAGTACTTC

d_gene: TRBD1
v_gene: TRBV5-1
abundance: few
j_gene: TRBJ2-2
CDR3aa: CASSHDGTGANTGELFF
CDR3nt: TGCGCCAGCAGCCATGATGGGACAGGCGCGAACACCGGGGAGCTGTTTTTT

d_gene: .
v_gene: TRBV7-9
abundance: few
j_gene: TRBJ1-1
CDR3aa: CASSEAGQNTEAFF
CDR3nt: TGTGCCAGCAGCGAAGCAGGACAGAACACTGAAGCTTTCTTT

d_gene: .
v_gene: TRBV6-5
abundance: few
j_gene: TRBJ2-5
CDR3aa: CASSGELGTQYF
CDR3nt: TGTGCCAGCAGTGGAGAACTCGGAACCCAGTACTTC

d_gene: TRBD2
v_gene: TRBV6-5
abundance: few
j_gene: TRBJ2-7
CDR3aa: CASSPRRGAYEQYF
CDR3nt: TGTGCCAGCAGCCCCAGACGGGGGGCCTACGAGCAGTACTTC

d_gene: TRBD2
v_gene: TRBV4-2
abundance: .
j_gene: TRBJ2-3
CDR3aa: CASSQEGTSGNTQYF
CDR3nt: TGTGCCAGCAGCCAAGAGGGGACTAGCGGGAATACGCAGTATTTT

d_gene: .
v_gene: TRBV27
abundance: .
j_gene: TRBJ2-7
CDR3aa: CASSSLGRPPYEQYF
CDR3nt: TGTGCCAGCAGTTCTTTGGGTCGACCCCCCTACGAGCAGTACTTC

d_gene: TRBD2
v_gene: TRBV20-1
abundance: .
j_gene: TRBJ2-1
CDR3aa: CSAGGGAGEQFF
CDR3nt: TGCAGTGCAGGCGGGGGGGCCGGTGAGCAGTTCTTC

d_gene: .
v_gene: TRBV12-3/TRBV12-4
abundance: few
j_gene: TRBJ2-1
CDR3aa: CASSLGDPPMEQFF
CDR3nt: TGTGCCAGCAGTTTGGGAGACCCCCCTATGGAGCAGTTCTTC

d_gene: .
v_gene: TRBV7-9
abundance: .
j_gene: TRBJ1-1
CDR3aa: CASSFSLGANTEAFF
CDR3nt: TGTGCCAGCAGCTTCTCATTAGGGGCTAACACTGAAGCTTTCTTT

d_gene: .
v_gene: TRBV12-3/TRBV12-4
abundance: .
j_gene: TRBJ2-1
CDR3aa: CASSLDPNEQFF
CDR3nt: TGTGCCAGCAGTTTAGATCCCAATGAGCAGTTCTTC

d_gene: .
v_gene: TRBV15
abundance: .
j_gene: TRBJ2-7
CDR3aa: CATSRDLAGSYEQYF
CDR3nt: TGTGCCACCAGCAGAGATTTGGCGGGCTCCTACGAGCAGTACTTC

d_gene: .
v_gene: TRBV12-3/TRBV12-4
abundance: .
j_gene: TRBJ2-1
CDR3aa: CASRIDQSYNEQFF
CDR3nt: TGTGCCAGCAGGATTGACCAGTCCTACAATGAGCAGTTCTTC

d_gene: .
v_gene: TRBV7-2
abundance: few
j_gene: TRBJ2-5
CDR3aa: CASSFHGGQETQYF
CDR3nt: TGTGCCAGCAGCTTTCACGGGGGCCAAGAGACCCAGTACTTC

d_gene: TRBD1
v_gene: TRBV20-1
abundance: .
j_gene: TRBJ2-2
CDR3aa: CSASRPGGAGELFF
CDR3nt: TGCAGTGCTAGCCGACCAGGGGGTGCCGGGGAGCTGTTTTTT

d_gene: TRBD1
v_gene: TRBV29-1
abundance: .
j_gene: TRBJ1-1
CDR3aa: CSVVFVGQGDLGLNTEAFF
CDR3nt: TGCAGCGTTGTATTTGTGGGACAGGGGGATTTGGGGCTGAACACTGAAGCTTTCTTT

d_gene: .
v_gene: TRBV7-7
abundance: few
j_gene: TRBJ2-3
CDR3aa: CASSLGFGRTDTQYF
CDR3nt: TGTGCCAGCAGCTTAGGTTTCGGCAGAACAGATACGCAGTATTTT

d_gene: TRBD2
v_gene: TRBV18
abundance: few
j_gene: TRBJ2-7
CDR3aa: CASSPRRGAGDEQYF
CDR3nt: TGTGCCAGCTCACCCCGGCGGGGGGCGGGCGACGAGCAGTACTTC

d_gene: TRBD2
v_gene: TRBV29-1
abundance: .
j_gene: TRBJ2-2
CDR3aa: CSVLGTSGRTGELFF
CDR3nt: TGCAGCGTCCTGGGGACTAGCGGGAGGACCGGGGAGCTGTTTTTT

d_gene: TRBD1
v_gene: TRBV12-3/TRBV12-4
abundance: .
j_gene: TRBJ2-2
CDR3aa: CASTANDRDTAGELFF
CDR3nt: TGTGCCAGCACCGCAAACGACAGGGATACAGCCGGGGAGCTGTTTTTT

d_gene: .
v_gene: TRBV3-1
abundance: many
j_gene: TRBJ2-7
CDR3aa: CASSQDRAYEQYF
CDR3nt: TGTGCCAGCAGCCAAGACAGAGCCTACGAGCAGTACTTC

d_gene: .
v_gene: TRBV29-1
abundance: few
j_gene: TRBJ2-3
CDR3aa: CSVEDHGHGADTQYF
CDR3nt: TGCAGCGTTGAAGATCATGGCCATGGGGCAGATACGCAGTATTTT

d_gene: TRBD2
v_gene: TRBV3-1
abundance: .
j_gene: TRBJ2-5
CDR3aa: CASSQTGGRETQYF
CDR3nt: TGTGCCAGCAGCCAAACGGGGGGGCGTGAGACCCAGTACTTC

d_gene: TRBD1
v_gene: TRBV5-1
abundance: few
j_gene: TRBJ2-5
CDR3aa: CASSLLDRHQETQYF
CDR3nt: TGCGCCAGCAGCCTCCTGGACAGGCACCAAGAGACCCAGTACTTC

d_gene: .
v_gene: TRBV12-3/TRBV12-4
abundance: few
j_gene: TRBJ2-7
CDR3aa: CASSWTDLEQYF
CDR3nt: TGTGCCAGCAGCTGGACAGATCTCGAGCAGTACTTC

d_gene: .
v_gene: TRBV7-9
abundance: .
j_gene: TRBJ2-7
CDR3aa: CASGTDSRYEQYF
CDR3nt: TGTGCCAGCGGTACCGACAGTCGCTACGAGCAGTACTTC

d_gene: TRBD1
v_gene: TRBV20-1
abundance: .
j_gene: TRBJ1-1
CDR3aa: CSARARGRNTEAFF
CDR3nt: TGCAGTGCTAGGGCCAGGGGGAGGAACACTGAAGCTTTCTTT

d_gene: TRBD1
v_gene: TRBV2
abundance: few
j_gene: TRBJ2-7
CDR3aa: CASTRVGQGQYEQYF
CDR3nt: TGTGCCAGCACTAGGGTGGGACAGGGACAATACGAGCAGTACTTC

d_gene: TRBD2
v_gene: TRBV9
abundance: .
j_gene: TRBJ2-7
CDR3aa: CASSQASGGSYEQYF
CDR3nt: TGTGCCAGCTCCCAGGCTAGCGGGGGCTCCTACGAGCAGTACTTC

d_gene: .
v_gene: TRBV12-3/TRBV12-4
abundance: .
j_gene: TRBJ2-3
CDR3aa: CASSLRPDTTDTQYF
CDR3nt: TGTGCCAGCAGTTTGAGGCCCGACACCACAGATACGCAGTATTTT

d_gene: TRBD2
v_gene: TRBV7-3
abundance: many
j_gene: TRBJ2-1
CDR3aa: CASSPTSGGASDNEQFF
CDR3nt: TGTGCCAGCAGCCCGACTAGCGGGGGGGCTAGCGACAATGAGCAGTTCTTC

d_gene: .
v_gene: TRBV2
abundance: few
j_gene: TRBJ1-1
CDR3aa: CASTEGLLGLAEAFF
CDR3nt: TGTGCCAGCACCGAGGGGCTTCTGGGCCTCGCTGAAGCTTTCTTT

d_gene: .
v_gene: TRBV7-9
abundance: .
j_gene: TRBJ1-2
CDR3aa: CASSPPQGLDYGYTF
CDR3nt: TGTGCCAGCAGCCCACCACAGGGATTAGACTATGGCTACACCTTC

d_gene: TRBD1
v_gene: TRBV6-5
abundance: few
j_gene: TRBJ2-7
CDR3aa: CASSSGQGLYEQYF
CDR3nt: TGTGCCAGCAGTTCAGGACAGGGCCTCTACGAGCAGTACTTC

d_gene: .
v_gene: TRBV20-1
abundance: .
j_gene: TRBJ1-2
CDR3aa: CSARERTRGGYTF
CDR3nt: TGCAGTGCTAGAGAAAGGACCCGGGGTGGCTACACCTTC

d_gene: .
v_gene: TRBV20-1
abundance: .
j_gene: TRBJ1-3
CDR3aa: CSANHPNSGNTIYF
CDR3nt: TGCAGTGCAAACCACCCAAACTCTGGAAACACCATATATTTT

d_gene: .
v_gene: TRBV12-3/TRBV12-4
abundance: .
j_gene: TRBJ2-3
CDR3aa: CASSPPPSTDTQYF
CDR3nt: TGTGCCAGCAGTCCCCCCCCTAGCACAGATACGCAGTATTTT

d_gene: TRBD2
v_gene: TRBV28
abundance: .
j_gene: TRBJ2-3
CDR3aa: CASAAGGASSTDTQYF
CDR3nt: TGTGCCAGCGCGGCGGGGGGGGCCTCAAGCACAGATACGCAGTATTTT

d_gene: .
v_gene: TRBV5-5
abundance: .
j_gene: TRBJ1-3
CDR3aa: CASSLTGAGNTIYF
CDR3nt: TGTGCCAGCAGCTTGACTGGGGCTGGAAACACCATATATTTT

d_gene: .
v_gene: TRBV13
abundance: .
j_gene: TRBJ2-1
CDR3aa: CASSLYTSSPNEQFF
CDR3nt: TGTGCCAGCAGCTTATACACTAGTTCCCCCAATGAGCAGTTCTTC

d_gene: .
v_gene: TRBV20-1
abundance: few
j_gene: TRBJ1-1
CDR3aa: CSARTQTEAFF
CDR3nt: TGCAGTGCTAGGACCCAGACTGAAGCTTTCTTT

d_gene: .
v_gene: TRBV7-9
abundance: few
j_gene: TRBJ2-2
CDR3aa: CASRTGLNTGELFF
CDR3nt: TGTGCCAGCAGGACAGGACTGAACACCGGGGAGCTGTTTTTT

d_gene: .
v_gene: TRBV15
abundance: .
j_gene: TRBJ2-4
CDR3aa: CATSRARSEKNIQYF
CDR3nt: TGTGCCACCAGCAGGGCCCGCAGCGAGAAAAACATTCAGTACTTC

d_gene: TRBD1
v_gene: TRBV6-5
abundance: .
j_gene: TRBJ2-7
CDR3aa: CASRGTGQGYEQYF
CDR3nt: TGTGCCAGCAGGGGGACGGGACAGGGCTACGAGCAGTACTTC

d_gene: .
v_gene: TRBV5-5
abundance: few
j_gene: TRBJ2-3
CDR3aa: CASSSATTSNSPDTQYF
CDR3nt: TGTGCCAGCAGCTCCGCCACAACTAGTAATTCTCCAGATACGCAGTATTTT

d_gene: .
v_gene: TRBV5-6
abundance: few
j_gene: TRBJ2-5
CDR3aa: CASSAALVGTQYF
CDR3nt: TGTGCCAGCAGCGCTGCGTTGGTGGGGACCCAGTACTTC

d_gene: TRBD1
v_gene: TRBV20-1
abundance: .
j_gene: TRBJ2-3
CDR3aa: CSASPDRGTDTQYF
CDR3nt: TGCAGTGCTAGCCCAGACAGGGGCACAGATACGCAGTATTTT

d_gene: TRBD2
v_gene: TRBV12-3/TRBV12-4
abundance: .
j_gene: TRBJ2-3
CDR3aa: CASSSPGRVASGDGWTQYF
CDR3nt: TGTGCCAGCAGTTCCCCCGGTAGGGTCGCTAGCGGGGACGGGTGGACGCAGTATTTT

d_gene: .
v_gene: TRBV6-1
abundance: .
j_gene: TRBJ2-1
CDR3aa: CASSEAHRPERFF
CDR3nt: TGTGCCAGCAGTGAAGCGCACAGGCCCGAGAGGTTCTTC

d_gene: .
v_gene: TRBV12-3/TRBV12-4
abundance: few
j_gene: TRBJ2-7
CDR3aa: CASRETYEQYF
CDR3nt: TGTGCCTCTCGAGAAACCTACGAGCAGTACTTC